A single sample is the source of the 29 T cell receptor beta chains below, sequenced in a study of cytomegalovirus exposure and HLA in healthy donors. This PCR relied on a set of 60 Vbeta primers and 13 Jbeta primers. Profiled with immunoSEQ multiplex PCR; TCRdb holds only in-frame clones, not every one. The sample comprises 60,000 or so clones, 77% of which are singletons, and about 3.6% rests with the top ten. Material for sequencing was PBMCs. The origin of the receptors is a woman aged 35 to 49 in good health and CMV-seropositive.

The chain employs TRBV18 and TRBJ2-3; TRBD2 aligns across 12 bases. Trimming at V came to 3 bases and at J to 3 bases, leaving 10 bases not matched to a gene. Germline loops: CDR1 KGHSH, CDR2 LQKENI. The CDR3 is 18 residues long. Written as DNA, the CDR3 is TGTGCCAGCTCACCCTCTAGCGGGGGGGCCGAAGGGACAGATACGCAGTATTTT. Encoded protein: CASSPSSGGAEGTDTQYF.

The chain recombines TRBV2 with TRBJ2-1, with 7 nucleotides matching TRBD2. This CDR3 has 14 amino acids. Germline V CDR1 and CDR2: SNHLY, FYNNEI. The J segment lost 12 bases and the V segment lost 1 base, leaving 9 bases of the junction unmatched. CDR3: CASSEGGLGRGQFF. The CDR3 nucleotides read TGTGCCAGCAGTGAAGGAGGACTAGGGCGGGGGCAGTTCTTC.

The chain combines TRBV18 with TRBJ1-5, with unresolved D. Germline V gene data show CDR1 as KGHSH and CDR2 as LQKENI. There are 13 residues in the CDR3. Trimming took off 3 bases at V and 2 bases at J, with 5 bases between the two ends. The CDR3 loop reads CASSPYGNQPQHF. The CDR3 DNA reads as TGTGCCAGCTCACCGTATGGCAATCAGCCCCAGCATTTT. Filled out from reference TRBV18 and TRBJ1-5, the complete variable domain reads NAGVMQNPRHLVRRRGQEARLRCSPMKGHSHVYWYRQLPEEGLKFMVYLQKENIIDESGMPKERFSAEFPKEGPSILRIQQVVRGDSAAYFCASSPYGNQPQHFGDGTRLSIL.

The rearrangement links TRBV7-2 to TRBJ1-5, with D unclear. Trimming left V 1 base short and J 1 base short, with 8 bases between. The CDR3 contains 15 residues. CDR1 and CDR2 from the germline V gene are SGHTA and FQGNSA. CDR3 DNA: TGTGCCAGCAGCTTAGTACAGATGAGCAATCAGCCCCAGCATTTT. This encodes CASSLVQMSNQPQHF.

Comments on this clone: A junction boundary mismatches the germline segment, possibly from a read error. This chain uses TRBV7-7 with TRBJ1-2, with D maybe TRBD1 (5 bases). In germline, CDR1 is SSHAT, CDR2 FNYEAQ (reference sequence). The CDR3 extends over 16 amino acids. Written as DNA, the CDR3 is TGTGCTAGCAACTTAGACGGGGGGATAGGAGGCTATGGCTACACCTTC. This sequence encodes CASNLDGGIGGYGYTF. The full variable domain, completed using reference TRBV7-7 and TRBJ1-2, is GAGVSQSPRYKVTKRGQDVTLRCDPISSHATLYWYQQALGQGPEFLTYFNYEAQPDKSGLPSDRFSAERPEGSISTLTIQRTEQRDSAMYRCASNLDGGIGGYGYTFGSGTRLTVV.

This clone has more than one count but fewer than ten. The CDR3 does not close with the conserved phenylalanine or tryptophan, likely indicating a read error. No DNA is shown, since the ends of the CDR3 on it are uncertain; the CDR3 is the one TCRdb lists. This chain joins TRBV10-1 and TRBJ1-2; the table's D gene call, TRBD1, was not cross checked with the DNA. Germline values: CDR1 WNHNN, CDR2 SYGVQD (reference sequence). The CDR3 numbers 12 amino acids, ends counted. This CDR3 is CARTGTRCVGTL.

The chain carries TRBV7-9 and TRBJ1-3; perhaps TRBD1 as D (5 bases). The V and J ends lost 1 base and 6 bases respectively, with 7 bases between them. The germline V gene has CDR1 SEHNR and CDR2 FQNEAQ (reference sequence). This CDR3 has 13 residues. CDR3 residues: CASSLGQINTIYF. The CDR3 nucleotides are TGTGCCAGCAGCTTAGGACAGATAAACACCATATATTTT.

This sequence joins TRBV16 and TRBJ1-5; D is ambiguous. Germline-derived CDR1 and CDR2 are KGHSY and FQNENV. V lost 1 base, J lost 5 bases, and 15 bases lay in between. The CDR3 is made up of 16 amino acids. The CDR3 DNA reads TGTGCCAGCAGCCAATGGGCTTGGGGAGAAGATCAGCCCCAGCATTTT. As protein: CASSQWAWGEDQPQHF.

The genes are TRBV5-1 and TRBJ1-2; D might be TRBD1 (5 bases). In germline, CDR1 is SGHRS, CDR2 YFSETQ. The germline V and J ends were trimmed by 4 bases and 4 bases, with 8 bases remaining between them. The CDR3 spans 12 residues. The CDR3 spells CASSSDSYGYTF. DNA of the CDR3: TGCGCCAGCAGCAGCGACAGCTATGGCTACACCTTC.

The V call is TRBV9, the J call TRBJ2-7; 8 positions agree with TRBD1. CDR1 is SGDLS, CDR2 YYNGEE, per germline. The V gene end was trimmed by 4 bases and the J gene end by 6 bases; junction bases not matched to a gene: 12. The CDR3 is 15 residues long. The CDR3 loop is CASSPRTGFVSEQYF. In DNA form, the CDR3 reads TGTGCCAGCAGCCCCCGGACAGGGTTTGTCTCCGAGCAGTACTTC.

The rearrangement links TRBV5-1 to TRBJ2-2, with 10 bases aligning to TRBD2. With 3 bases clipped from V and 0 bases from J, the junction kept 2 bases outside the gene matches. There are 16 residues in the CDR3. Per germline, CDR1 SGHRS and CDR2 YFSETQ. The CDR3 here is CASSSGLAANTGELFF. The CDR3 coding sequence is TGCGCCAGCAGCTCCGGACTAGCGGCGAACACCGGGGAGCTGTTTTTT.

This clone was recorded a few times. The chain joins TRBV19 to TRBJ1-4, with 9 bases aligning to TRBD1. V trimming: 9 bases; J trimming: 7 bases; junction bases outside the gene matches: 6. This CDR3 contains 13 residues. Germline-derived CDR1 and CDR2 are LNHDA and SQIVND (reference sequence). DNA for the CDR3: TGTGCCAGAAACGACAGGGGGGGTGAAAAACTGTTTTTT. Its protein is CARNDRGGEKLFF. The full variable domain, its missing parts supplied by reference TRBV19 and TRBJ1-4, is DGGITQSPKYLFRKEGQNVTLSCEQNLNHDAMYWYRQDPGQGLRLIYYSQIVNDFQKGDIAEGYSVSREKKESFPLTVTSAQKNPTAFYLCARNDRGGEKLFFGSGTQLSVL.

V and J are TRBV30 and TRBJ2-3; 7 nucleotides align to TRBD2. CDR1 is GTSNPN, CDR2 SVGIG, per germline (reference sequence). The CDR3 runs 13 residues. V trimming: 5 bases; J trimming: 0 bases; junction bases outside the gene matches: 2. The chain's CDR3 is CAWQRGSTDTQYF. CDR3 sequence (DNA): TGTGCCTGGCAGCGGGGAAGCACAGATACGCAGTATTTT. Full variable domain (rest looked up from reference TRBV30 and TRBJ2-3): SQTIHQWPATLVQPVGSPLSLECTVEGTSNPNLYWYRQAAGRGLQLLFYSVGIGQISSEVPQNLSASRPQDRQFILSSKKLLLSDSGFYLCAWQRGSTDTQYFGPGTRLTVL.

This rearrangement joins TRBV19 to TRBJ2-6; D is unresolved. V lost 1 base to trimming and J lost 0 bases, with 4 bases between them. The CDR3 has 15 amino acids. Germline V gene sequence: CDR1 LNHDA, CDR2 SQIVND (reference sequence). The DNA for the CDR3 is TGTGCCAGTAGTATAGCCCACTCTGGGGCCAACGTCCTGACTTTC. Encoded protein: CASSIAHSGANVLTF.

The V call is TRBV19, the J call TRBJ2-2; 8 nucleotides align to TRBD1. The V gene's germline CDR1 is LNHDA and CDR2 SQIVND (reference sequence). This CDR3 comprises 15 residues. V shed 7 bases, J shed 4 bases, and the junction held 8 bases outside the gene matches. CDR3 in DNA: TGTGCCAGTATCGACAGGGGAGGTGGCACCGGGGAGCTGTTTTTT. It codes for CASIDRGGGTGELFF.

In regard to this clone: One end of the junction does not line up with germline, which may come from a read error. This sequence joins TRBV19 and TRBJ2-1; TRBD2 aligns across 8 bases. This CDR3 has 13 amino acids. Germline values: CDR1 LNHDA, CDR2 SQIVND (reference sequence). The DNA of the CDR3 is TGTGCCGGTAGTACTAGCGGTTACAATGAGCAGTTCTTC. It translates to CAGSTSGYNEQFF.

Here the CDR3 DNA reads TGTGCCACCAGCAGAGATTACAAGCCCCAGCATTTT. Translation gives CATSRDYKPQHF. The chain uses TRBV15 and TRBJ1-5; D gene ambiguous. CDR3 length: 12 residues. Germline lookup yields CDR1 LNHNV and CDR2 YYDKDF (reference sequence). V was clipped by 0 bases and J by 8 bases, with 5 bases between them.

J is TRBJ1-6 and V is TRBV12-5; weak D call: TRBD1 (5 bases). The CDR3 extends over 19 amino acids. Trimming stripped 2 bases from V and 10 bases from J, with 27 bases between. The germline V gene encodes CDR1 LGHNT and CDR2 FRNRAP. The CDR3 bases are TGTGCTAGTGGTTTGTTTCCCCACCCCTCAGCTGTTGGGGGGTCACCCCTCCACTTT. Its protein product is CASGLFPHPSAVGGSPLHF.

The V gene is TRBV9, the J gene TRBJ2-3; 9 nucleotides align to TRBD2. The V gene's germline CDR1 is SGDLS and CDR2 YYNGEE. The CDR3 is 16 residues long. The V gene end was trimmed by 3 bases and the J gene end by 2 bases; junction bases not matched to a gene: 7. The CDR3 sequence: CASSGGRGGNTDTQYF. The CDR3 region has the DNA TGTGCCAGCAGCGGGGGGCGGGGGGGGAACACAGATACGCAGTATTTT.

In this sample, this clone turned up once. CDR3 bases: TGTGCCAGCAGCTTAGACAATGGACTCCGGTCTGGGGCCAACGTCCTGACTTTC. It is translated as CASSLDNGLRSGANVLTF. The chain employs TRBV11-2 and TRBJ2-6; possible D gene TRBD2, 5 bases. V dropped 0 bases and J dropped 1 base, with 13 bases sitting between them. The CDR3 totals 18 residues. CDR1 SGHAT and CDR2 FQNNGV come from the germline V gene.

The CDR3 sequence: CASSLAVRLRDQETQYF. DNA of the CDR3: TGTGCCAGCAGCTTAGCGGTCCGGCTACGGGACCAAGAGACCCAGTACTTC. V gene TRBV7-9 combines with J gene TRBJ2-5; no firm D call. The length of the CDR3 is 17 residues. V lost 0 bases and J 0 bases, leaving 14 bases between the germline ends. In germline, CDR1 is SEHNR, CDR2 FQNEAQ (reference sequence). The full variable domain, in which reference TRBV7-9 and TRBJ2-5 provide the parts outside the CDR3, is DTGVSQNPRHKITKRGQNVTFRCDPISEHNRLYWYRQTLGQGPEFLTYFQNEAQLEKSRLLSDRFSAERPKGSFSTLEIQRTEQGDSAMYLCASSLAVRLRDQETQYFGPGTRLLVL.

The chain uses TRBV19 and TRBJ2-1; 10 bases agree with TRBD2. The CDR3 loop spans 15 amino acids. J lost 6 bases, V lost 3 bases, and 5 bases had no gene match. Germline lookup yields CDR1 LNHDA and CDR2 SQIVND (reference sequence). The CDR3 is CASSITSGVINEQFF. The CDR3 coding sequence is TGTGCCAGTAGTATTACTAGCGGGGTTATCAATGAGCAGTTCTTC.

The chain carries TRBV18 and TRBJ1-2, with 9 bases fitting TRBD1. This CDR3 region has 15 residues. CDR1 and CDR2 (germline): KGHSH, LQKENI. Trimming at V came to 3 bases and at J to 8 bases, leaving 10 bases not matched to a gene. The CDR3 region has the DNA TGTGCCAGCTCACCGTCCCGGGACAGGGTTCGGGGCTACACCTTC. Translated: CASSPSRDRVRGYTF. Full variable domain (missing parts from reference TRBV18 and TRBJ1-2): NAGVMQNPRHLVRRRGQEARLRCSPMKGHSHVYWYRQLPEEGLKFMVYLQKENIIDESGMPKERFSAEFPKEGPSILRIQQVVRGDSAAYFCASSPSRDRVRGYTFGSGTRLTVV.

This clone was picked up one time. The chain is built from TRBV14 and TRBJ2-7; tentative D call: TRBD1 (6 bases). This CDR3 has 13 amino acids. The V end was cut by 2 bases, the J end by 5 bases, with 10 bases between. Germline V CDR1 and CDR2: SGHDN, FVKESK. The CDR3 DNA follows: TGTGCCAGCAGCCAACTCACAGGGAACGAGCAGTACTTC. Residues: CASSQLTGNEQYF.

The V and J genes are TRBV15 and TRBJ2-7; a weak D match, TRBD1 (5 bases). CDR3 length: 14 amino acids. Germline-derived CDR1 and CDR2 are LNHNV and YYDKDF (reference sequence). The V end lost 7 bases, the J end lost 2 bases, and 15 bases lay between the germline ends. Here the CDR3 DNA reads TGTGCCACCACACTGGGGCCGACGACCTACGAGCAGTACTTC. Protein: CATTLGPTTYEQYF. The full variable domain, with the rest looked up from reference TRBV15 and TRBJ2-7, is DAMVIQNPRYQVTQFGKPVTLSCSQTLNHNVMYWYQQKSSQAPKLLFHYYDKDFNNEADTPDNFQSRRPNTSFCFLDIRSPGLGDTAMYLCATTLGPTTYEQYFGPGTRLTVT.

For this clone: The conserved closing phenylalanine or tryptophan is absent in this CDR3, likely reflecting a read error. DNA of the CDR3: TGTGCCAGCAGCCGGGGGGCGTCGGATACGCAGTATCTT. Translating it yields CASSRGASDTQYL. The gene calls are TRBV11-3 and TRBJ2-3, with D possibly TRBD2 on 7 matching bases. This CDR3 spans 13 amino acids. The V gene's germline CDR1 is SGHNT and CDR2 YENEEA. The V end was cut by 5 bases, the J end by 6 bases, with 12 bases between.

The chain joins TRBV5-1 to TRBJ1-4; possibly TRBD1 for D (5 bases). Trimming removed 0 bases at V and 7 bases at J, with 10 bases between. This CDR3 has 14 residues. Looked up from germline, CDR1 is SGHRS and CDR2 is YFSETQ. This chain's CDR3 is CASSLGGVSEKLFF. DNA for the CDR3: TGCGCCAGCAGCTTGGGGGGGGTGAGTGAAAAACTGTTTTTT.

This clone was detected a few times. The chain is built from TRBV4-2 and TRBJ2-3; 7 bases agree with TRBD2. The CDR3 loop spans 13 amino acids. Germline V gene sequence: CDR1 LGHNA, CDR2 YNFKEQ. V shed 4 bases and J 12 bases; nucleotides not matched to a gene: 10. CDR3 DNA: TGTGCCAGCAGCCCCCGACTAGCTTTGGGACAGTATTTT. Its protein is CASSPRLALGQYF.

The V gene is TRBV29-1, the J gene TRBJ1-2, with D uncertain. Between the trimmed V and J ends, which lost 3 bases and 7 bases, there was a span of 12 bases. This CDR3 has 12 amino acids. From germline, CDR1 is SQVTM and CDR2 ANQGSEA. Here the CDR3 reads CSVDTGDGGYTF. For the CDR3, the DNA is TGCAGCGTTGATACCGGGGATGGTGGCTACACCTTC.